This T cell receptor beta chain was sequenced during a study of T cells in Graves' hyperthyroidism and ophthalmopathy. Study summary: Any treatment followed the collection of peripheral blood at initial diagnosis.

Looked up from germline, CDR1 is SNHLY and CDR2 is FYNNEI. This CDR3 contains 13 residues. The ends were cut back, 7 bases at V and 0 bases at J, with 7 bases in the middle. Clinical Activity Scores of at least 3, NOSPECS grades of at least 4 and durations under 3 months characterized ophthalmopathy patients. The investigators amplified TCR beta CDR3 regions from RNA transcripts. First-round RT-PCR of the TCR CDR3 relied on the HTBI primer set. TCRdb re-called the multiplex PCR reads through MiXCR, storing one row per CDR3 protein. The table lists about 600,000 distinct CDR3 sequences, 16% of them singletons.

The sample taken for sequencing was blood. The chain links TRBV2 to TRBJ2-1; D is uncertain. This TCR derives from a woman in her thirties or forties with Graves' ophthalmopathy. The CDR3 sequence is CASMGSSYNEQFF. As DNA, the CDR3 is TGTGCCAGCATGGGGTCCTCCTACAATGAGCAGTTCTTC.